A few counts support the clone carrying this T cell receptor beta chain. Germline V gene data show CDR1 as SGHTA and CDR2 as FQGNSA. The ends lost 5 bases at V and 5 bases at J; junction bases unmatched: 4. The CDR3 totals 15 residues. The sample is drawn from a study of blood T cell repertoires in COVID-19. Sequencing was performed with immunoSEQ multiplex PCR; in TCRdb, only in-frame clones are kept and a portion is missing. Found here are under 150,000 clones, about three quarters of them singletons; the top ten hold less than 15%. The sample taken for sequencing was peripheral blood. The sequence was collected from a man older than 75 with acute or convalescent COVID-19. This sequence joins TRBV7-2 and TRBJ2-2; 11 nucleotides line up with TRBD2. CDR3 in DNA: TGTGCCAGCAGCCCGACTAGCGGGAAGACCGGGGAGCTGTTTTTT. This gives the protein CASSPTSGKTGELFF.